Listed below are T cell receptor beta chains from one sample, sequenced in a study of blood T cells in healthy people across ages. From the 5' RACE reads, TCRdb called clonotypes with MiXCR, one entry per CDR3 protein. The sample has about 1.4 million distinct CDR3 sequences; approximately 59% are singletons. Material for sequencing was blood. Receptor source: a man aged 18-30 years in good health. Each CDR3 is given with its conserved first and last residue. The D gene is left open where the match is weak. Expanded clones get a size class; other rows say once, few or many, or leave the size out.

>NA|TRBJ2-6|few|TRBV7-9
TGTGCCAGCAGCTTAGACTGGAGCTCTGGGGCCAACGTCCTGACTTTC
CASSLDWSSGANVLTF
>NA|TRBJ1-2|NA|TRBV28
TGTGCCAGCAGACCCCAGGGGACGGAGGGCTACACCTTC
CASRPQGTEGYTF
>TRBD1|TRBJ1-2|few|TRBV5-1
TGCGCCAGCAGCTTGCAGACAGGGTCGAACTATGGCTACACCTTC
CASSLQTGSNYGYTF
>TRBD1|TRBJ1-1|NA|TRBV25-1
TGTGCCAGCAGTGAATATTTGGCGACAGGGGGCACTGAAGCTTTCTTT
CASSEYLATGGTEAFF
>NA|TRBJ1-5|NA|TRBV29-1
TGCAGCGTTAAAGAGTATAGCAATCAGCCCCAGCATTTT
CSVKEYSNQPQHF
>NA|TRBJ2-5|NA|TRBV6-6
TGTGCCAGCAGTTACTCGGGCGGAATAGAGACCCAGTACTTC
CASSYSGGIETQYF
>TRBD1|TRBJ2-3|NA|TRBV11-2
TGTGCCAGCAGCTTAGTGCTGACAGGGGCGAGTACGCAGTATTTT
CASSLVLTGASTQYF
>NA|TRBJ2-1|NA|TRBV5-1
TGCGCCAGCAGCTTGGGTAGCAGTGACAATGAGCAGTTCTTC
CASSLGSSDNEQFF
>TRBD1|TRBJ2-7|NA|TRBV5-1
TGCGCCAGCAGCGGCCGGACAGGGGGGTCCTACGAGCAGTACTTC
CASSGRTGGSYEQYF
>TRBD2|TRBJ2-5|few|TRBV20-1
TGCAGTGCCGTGTCGGGACTAGCATTTAGGGAGACCCAGTACTTC
CSAVSGLAFRETQYF
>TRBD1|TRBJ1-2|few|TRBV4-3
TGCGCCAGCAGCCTTCTAGGGGGCTCTGGCTACACCTTC
CASSLLGGSGYTF
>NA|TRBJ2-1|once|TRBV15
TGTGCCACCAGCAGAGATAAGGGCAACTCCTACGAGCAGTTCTTC
CATSRDKGNSYEQFF
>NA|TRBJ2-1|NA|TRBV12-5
TGTGCTAGTGGTTGGTTCCGGGCGACGACCATCAATGAGCAGTTCTTC
CASGWFRATTINEQFF
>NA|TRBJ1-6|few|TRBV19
TGTGCCAGTAGCCCGGGTAGCTCCTATAATTCACCCCTCCACTTT
CASSPGSSYNSPLHF
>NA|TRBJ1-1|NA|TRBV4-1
TGCGCCAGCAGCCCAATGGGTCCGGGGGGCAGTGCTGAAGCTTTCTTT
CASSPMGPGGSAEAFF
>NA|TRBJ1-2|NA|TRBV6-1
TGTGCCAGCATTCGAGACCAGGGAGGAGGCTATGGCTACACCTTC
CASIRDQGGGYGYTF
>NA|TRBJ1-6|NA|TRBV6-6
TGTGCCAGCAAGGGGGGCCCGAACTCCTATAATTCACCCCTCCACTTT
CASKGGPNSYNSPLHF
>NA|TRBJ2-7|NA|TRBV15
TGTGCCACCAGCAGATCAACCTTAAGCGGCGGCCTTAACGAGCAGTACTTC
CATSRSTLSGGLNEQYF
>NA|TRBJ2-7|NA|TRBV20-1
TGCAGTGCTAGTGGATCCTTCAGCTCCTACGAGCAGTACTTC
CSASGSFSSYEQYF
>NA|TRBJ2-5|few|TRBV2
TGTGCCAGCAGAGTGGAGGCTAAAGAGACCCAGTACTTC
CASRVEAKETQYF
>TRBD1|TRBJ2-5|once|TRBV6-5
TGTGCCAGCACCCTACGGACAGGGGACGTGGGGGAGACCCAGTACTTC
CASTLRTGDVGETQYF
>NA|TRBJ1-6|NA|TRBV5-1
TGCGCCAGCAGCTCGGATCCGAGGGATCCACCCCTCCACTTT
CASSSDPRDPPLHF
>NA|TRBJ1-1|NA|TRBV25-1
TGTGCCAGCAGTGCCTCACCGAACACTGAAGCTTTCTTT
CASSASPNTEAFF
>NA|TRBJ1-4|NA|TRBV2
TGTGCCAGCACTCTAGACCCGGCAACTAATGAAAAACTGTTTTTT
CASTLDPATNEKLFF
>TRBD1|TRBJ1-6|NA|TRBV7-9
TGTGCCAGCAGCTCCCGGGACAGGTTAAATTCACCCCTCCACTTT
CASSSRDRLNSPLHF
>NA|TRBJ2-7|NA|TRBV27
TGTGCCAGCAGTTTAGAACGGACACCCAACGAGCAGTACTTC
CASSLERTPNEQYF
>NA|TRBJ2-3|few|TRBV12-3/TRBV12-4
TGTGCCAGCAGACCCGGGAACACAGATACGCAGTATTTT
CASRPGNTDTQYF
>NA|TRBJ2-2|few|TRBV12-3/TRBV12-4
TGTGCCAGCAGCCAGGGACATCAGACCGGGGAGCTGTTTTTT
CASSQGHQTGELFF
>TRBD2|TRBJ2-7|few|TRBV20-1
TGCAGTGCTCAAACTAGCGGCCTCTCCTACGAGCAGTACTTC
CSAQTSGLSYEQYF
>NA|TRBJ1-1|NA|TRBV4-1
TGCGCCAGCAGCCAAGATTGGAGGGGCCGTGAAGCTTTCTTT
CASSQDWRGREAFF
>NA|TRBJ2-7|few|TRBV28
TGTGCCAGCAGTTTACAGCGGTTCTACGAGCAGTACTTC
CASSLQRFYEQYF
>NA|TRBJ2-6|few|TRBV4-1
TGCGCCAGCAGCCAGACAGCCTCTGGGGCCAACGTCCTGACTTTC
CASSQTASGANVLTF
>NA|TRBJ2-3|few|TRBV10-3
TGTGCCATCAGTCAGACACCTCACGGCACAGATACGCAGTATTTT
CAISQTPHGTDTQYF
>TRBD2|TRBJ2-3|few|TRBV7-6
TGTGCCAGCAGCCGCTACAGCGGGAGTAGCACAGATACGCAGTATTTT
CASSRYSGSSTDTQYF
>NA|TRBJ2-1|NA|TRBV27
TGTGCCAGCAGCTTACAGGGTGTCGTCTACAATGAGCAGTTCTTC
CASSLQGVVYNEQFF
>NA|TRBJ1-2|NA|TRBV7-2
TGTGCCAGCAGCTTAGGTTGGGACTCCCTTCCCCCCTATGGCTACACCTTC
CASSLGWDSLPPYGYTF
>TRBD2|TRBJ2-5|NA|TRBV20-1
TGCAGTGCTAGGGGACTAGCGGCGACCGAGACCCAGTACTTC
CSARGLAATETQYF
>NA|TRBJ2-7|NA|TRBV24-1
TGTGCCACCAGTCCAAGAGGGGGAAATGAGCAGTACTTC
CATSPRGGNEQYF
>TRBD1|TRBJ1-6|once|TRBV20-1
TGCAGTGCTAGAGCAAACAGGGGTAGTTCTTCCAATTCACCCCTCCACTTT
CSARANRGSSSNSPLHF
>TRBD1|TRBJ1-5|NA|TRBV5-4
TGTGCCAGCAGCACAGGACAGGCCGGCGTGGCTAATCAGCCCCAGCATTTT
CASSTGQAGVANQPQHF
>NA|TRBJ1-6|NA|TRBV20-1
TGCAGTGCTAGAGATCAAGGCCACTATAATTCACCCCTCCACTTT
CSARDQGHYNSPLHF
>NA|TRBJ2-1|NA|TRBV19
TGTGCCAGTAGCTACAGTGGGCACAATGAGCAGTTCTTC
CASSYSGHNEQFF
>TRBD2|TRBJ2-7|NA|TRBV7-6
TGTGCCAGCAGCTTAAGTAGCGGGAGAGGCTACGAGCAGTACTTC
CASSLSSGRGYEQYF
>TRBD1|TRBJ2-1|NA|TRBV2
TGTGCCAGCAGTGAACAGGGGGTAAATTACAATGAGCAGTTCTTC
CASSEQGVNYNEQFF
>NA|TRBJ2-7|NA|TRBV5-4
TGTGCCAGCAGGACCAGGGGTGCCTACGAGCAGTACTTC
CASRTRGAYEQYF
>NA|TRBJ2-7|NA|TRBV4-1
TGCGCCAGCAGCCAAAAGTCTCTTTCCTACGAGCAGTACTTC
CASSQKSLSYEQYF
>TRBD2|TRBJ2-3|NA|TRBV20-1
TGCAGTGCTAGAGATCCCCTAGCGGCCCGCACAGATACGCAGTATTTT
CSARDPLAARTDTQYF
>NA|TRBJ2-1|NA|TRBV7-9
TGTGCCAGCTCCGGAGGATCCCACAATGAGCAGTTCTTC
CASSGGSHNEQFF
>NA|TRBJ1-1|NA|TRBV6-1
TGTGCCAGCAGTGAGGAGGGGGAGTACACTGAAGCTTTCTTT
CASSEEGEYTEAFF
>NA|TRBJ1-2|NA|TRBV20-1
TGCAGTGCTACCGATGGGGGCGTCAGCTATGGCTACACCTTC
CSATDGGVSYGYTF